The 27 T cell receptor beta chains below all came from one sample that was sequenced in a study of T cells after yellow fever vaccination. TCRdb re-called the 5' RACE reads through MiXCR, storing one row per CDR3 protein. Among over 250,000 distinct CDR3 sequences, about 4% were seen once, and the ten largest hold roughly 25%. The material sequenced was PBMCs, taken 5 days after the yellow fever booster vaccination. Source of these receptors: a man aged 18 to 29 who received the YFV17D yellow fever vaccine.

The rearrangement joins TRBV18 to TRBJ2-7, with D tentatively TRBD1 or TRBD2 (5 bases each). This CDR3 is built from 12 residues. CDR1 and CDR2 (germline): KGHSH, LQKENI. Trimming stripped 3 bases from V and 5 bases from J, with 8 bases between. The CDR3 spells CASSPLGDEQYV. For the CDR3, the DNA is TGTGCCAGCTCACCCTTGGGGGACGAGCAGTACGTC.

The J gene is TRBJ1-2, the V gene TRBV12-3 or TRBV12-4, with 7 nucleotides matching TRBD1. V trimming: 6 bases; J trimming: 6 bases; junction bases outside the gene matches: 10. The CDR3 is 14 amino acids. CDR3 in amino acids: CASRHDRERDGYTF. CDR3 DNA sequence: TGTGCCAGCAGACATGACAGGGAACGGGATGGCTACACCTTC.

This clonotype has just a few counts. The chain links TRBV7-6 to TRBJ2-5; 7 nucleotides line up with TRBD1. Per germline, CDR1 SGHVS and CDR2 FNYEAQ. The V and J ends lost 4 bases and 4 bases, in that order; junction bases with no gene match: 6. The CDR3 extends over 14 amino acids. CDR3 bases: TGTGCCAGCAGCTACCTAGGGGGCCGAGAGACCCAGTACTTC. It translates to CASSYLGGRETQYF.

The chain joins TRBV27 to TRBJ1-5; D is uncertain. CDR1 is MNHEY and CDR2 is SMNVEV in the germline V gene (reference sequence). Trimming removed 3 bases from V and 3 bases from J, with 12 bases in between. The CDR3 has 15 residues. CDR3 coding DNA: TGTGCCAGCAGTTTCTACAGTCAATTCAATCAGCCCCAGCATTTT. The encoded protein is CASSFYSQFNQPQHF.

This clonotype was detected only a few times. The chain uses TRBV7-9 and TRBJ2-2; no definite D call. Trimming took 4 bases from V and 5 from J, leaving 14 bases between them. From germline, CDR1 is SEHNR and CDR2 FQNEAQ (reference sequence). The CDR3 consists of 15 residues. CDR3 nucleotide sequence: TGTGCCAGCAGCTCCTGGGTGGCGGAGACCGGGGAGCTGTTTTTT. Translating it yields CASSSWVAETGELFF.

This clonotype was seen once. The V call is TRBV5-1, the J call TRBJ1-6; D ambiguous. V shed 1 base and J shed 0 bases, with 14 bases lying between them. This CDR3 is 18 amino acids long. Germline CDR1 and CDR2: SGHRS and YFSETQ. The CDR3, as DNA: TGCGCCAGCAGCTTGATCGTAAACCCCAGCTCCTATAATTCACCCCTCCACTTT. Its translation: CASSLIVNPSSYNSPLHF.

This clonotype showed up just a few times. The rearrangement joins TRBV12-3 or TRBV12-4 to TRBJ2-2; D possibly corresponds to TRBD1 (6 bases). Trimming stripped 6 bases from V and 8 bases from J, with 16 bases between. This CDR3 spans 14 amino acids. The CDR3 region is CASRPTGFSGELFF. In DNA, the CDR3 is TGTGCCAGCAGGCCGACAGGTTTCTCGGGGGAGCTGTTTTTT.

At least ten counts were recorded for this clonotype. The chain combines TRBV3-1 with TRBJ1-1; D uncertain. The CDR3 totals 14 residues. Looked up from germline, CDR1 is LGHDT and CDR2 is YNNKEL (reference sequence). Trimming pared 2 bases from V and 4 bases from J, leaving 11 bases between. CDR3 loop: CASSQQLGGTEAFF. CDR3 DNA: TGTGCCAGCAGCCAACAACTGGGAGGCACTGAAGCTTTCTTT.

This chain links TRBV2 with TRBJ2-6, with 10 bases that match TRBD1. The CDR3 has 19 amino acids. Trimming at V came to 7 bases and at J to 0 bases, leaving 12 bases not matched to a gene. The germline gives CDR1 SNHLY, CDR2 FYNNEI. CDR3 protein: CASKGLQTGGLSGANVLTF. CDR3 coding DNA: TGTGCCAGCAAAGGACTACAGACAGGGGGCCTCTCTGGGGCCAACGTCCTGACTTTC.

The gene calls are TRBV12-3 or TRBV12-4 and TRBJ1-1; 7 nucleotides agree with TRBD1. The CDR3 runs 11 residues. After removal of 7 bases from V and 12 bases from J, the junction contained 8 bases not matched to a gene. The CDR3 reads CASINRGKPFF. The CDR3 region has the DNA TGTGCCAGCATTAACAGGGGTAAACCTTTCTTT.

The chain carries TRBV7-8 and TRBJ2-1; possibly TRBD2 for D (5 bases). V lost 1 base and J lost 6, with 13 bases in between. The V gene's germline CDR1 is SGHVS and CDR2 FQNEAQ. The CDR3 has 15 amino acids. Here the CDR3 DNA reads TGTGCCAGCAGCTTAGTGCGGGTAGGAGGCAATGAGCAGTTCTTC. Protein: CASSLVRVGGNEQFF.

The sample holds many counts of this clonotype. The genes are TRBV5-1 and TRBJ2-4, with D tentatively TRBD1 (6 bases). Germline V gives CDR1 SGHRS, CDR2 YFSETQ. The length of the CDR3 is 15 residues. V lost 0 bases and J 6 bases, leaving 13 bases between the germline ends. CDR3 protein: CASSLAGGGGNIQYF. The CDR3 DNA is TGCGCCAGCAGCTTGGCTGGGGGCGGAGGAAACATTCAGTACTTC.

This clonotype was seen a handful of times. The V gene is TRBV27, the J gene TRBJ1-5; 8 bases agree with TRBD1. CDR1 is MNHEY, CDR2 SMNVEV, per germline (reference sequence). The CDR3 totals 14 residues. Unmatched junction bases numbered 7, after V lost 5 bases and J lost 7 bases. CDR3 protein: CASSQTGVGQPQHF. The CDR3 coding sequence is TGTGCCAGCAGTCAGACAGGGGTAGGGCAGCCCCAGCATTTT.

This clonotype was seen ten or more times. The rearrangement joins TRBV18 to TRBJ1-2; the match to TRBD1 covers 8 bases. CDR1 is KGHSH, CDR2 LQKENI, per germline. The CDR3 length is 15 residues. The J segment lost 13 bases and the V segment lost 3 bases, leaving 16 bases of the junction unmatched. The CDR3 protein is CASSPTAEGQALRTF. CDR3 nucleotide sequence: TGTGCCAGCTCACCTACAGCCGAGGGACAGGCACTACGCACCTTC.

This clonotype has at least ten counts. This chain links TRBV7-9 with TRBJ1-1, with TRBD1 as a possible D gene (5 bases). V was cut by 5 bases and J by 9 bases, with 19 bases left in between. Germline CDR1 reads SEHNR; CDR2 reads FQNEAQ (reference sequence). The CDR3 runs 14 residues. CDR3 in amino acids: CASSNNRDPRKAFF. The CDR3 DNA reads as TGTGCCAGCAGCAACAATAGGGACCCCCGCAAAGCTTTCTTT.

The table lists this clonotype with a few counts. The chain combines TRBV6-2 or TRBV6-3 with TRBJ1-2, with D unresolved. V was cut by 2 bases and J by 1 base, with 8 bases left in between. Germline V gives CDR1 MNHEY, CDR2 SVGEGT. The CDR3 covers 14 residues. This CDR3 reads CASSYQRFNYGYTF. CDR3 nucleotides: TGTGCCAGCAGTTACCAACGGTTTAACTATGGCTACACCTTC.

This clonotype has just a few counts. The gene calls are TRBV7-9 and TRBJ2-1; D may be TRBD1 or TRBD2 (5 bases each). V was clipped by 1 base and J by 13 bases, with 5 bases between them. CDR1 is SEHNR, CDR2 FQNEAQ, per germline (reference sequence). The CDR3 has 10 amino acids. In DNA form, the CDR3 reads TGTGCCAGCAGCTTAGGGGACCAGTTCTTC. Protein sequence: CASSLGDQFF.

This clonotype was seen only a few times. This sequence joins TRBV3-2 and TRBJ1-6. TRBV3-2 is labeled a pseudogene. This CDR3 comprises 16 residues. CDR3 nucleotides: TGTGCCAGCAGCCAAGATCGGGGAGCGGGCATTTCACCCCTCCACTTT. It encodes CASSQDRGAGISPLHF.

V usage is TRBV18 and J usage is TRBJ1-4; D is perhaps TRBD1 (5 bases). The CDR3 contains 13 residues. V dropped 3 bases and J dropped 7 bases, with 9 bases sitting between them. The germline CDR1 and CDR2 sequences are KGHSH and LQKENI. This chain's CDR3 is CASSPGTVEKLFF. CDR3 DNA sequence: TGTGCCAGCTCACCGGGGACGGTTGAAAAACTGTTTTTT. The full variable domain, in which reference TRBV18 and TRBJ1-4 provide the parts outside the CDR3, is NAGVMQNPRHLVRRRGQEARLRCSPMKGHSHVYWYRQLPEEGLKFMVYLQKENIIDESGMPKERFSAEFPKEGPSILRIQQVVRGDSAAYFCASSPGTVEKLFFGSGTQLSVL.

The V and J genes are TRBV24-1 and TRBJ1-4; D gene ambiguous. This CDR3 region has 12 residues. Looked up from germline, CDR1 is KGHDR and CDR2 is SFDVKD. The V and J ends lost 2 bases and 7 bases respectively, with 4 bases between them. The DNA for the CDR3 is TGTGCCACCAGTGATTACGGTGAAAAACTGTTTTTT. Encoded protein: CATSDYGEKLFF.

This clonotype occurred a few times. This sequence joins TRBV10-3 and TRBJ2-1; D not certain. CDR1 ENHRY and CDR2 SYGVKD come from the germline V gene. Trimming stripped 10 bases from V and 5 bases from J, with 12 bases between. The CDR3 sequence is 12 residues long. The CDR3 coding sequence is TGTGCCACCAGGCCAGCTGACAATGAGCAGTTCTTC. Protein sequence: CATRPADNEQFF.

The chain links TRBV7-2 to TRBJ1-2, with D perhaps TRBD1 (5 bases). Trimming took 5 bases from V and 2 from J, leaving 9 bases between them. The CDR3 consists of 13 residues. The germline V gene encodes CDR1 SGHTA and CDR2 FQGNSA. CDR3 sequence: CASSRQMNYGYTF. Here the CDR3 DNA reads TGTGCCAGCAGCCGACAGATGAACTATGGCTACACCTTC.

This sequence joins TRBV7-9 and TRBJ1-2; perhaps TRBD1 as D (5 bases). The germline gives CDR1 SEHNR, CDR2 FQNEAQ (reference sequence). Trimming took off 5 bases at V and 8 bases at J, with 15 bases between the two ends. CDR3 size: 13 residues. The CDR3 spells CASSPRGSWGYTF. The CDR3 nucleotides read TGTGCCAGCAGCCCAAGGGGAAGCTGGGGCTACACCTTC.

The genes are TRBV20-1 and TRBJ1-2; a possible D gene is TRBD1 (5 bases). CDR1 and CDR2 from the germline V gene are DFQATT and SNEGSKA (reference sequence). CDR3 length equals 15 residues. The ends were cut back, 7 bases at V and 6 bases at J, with 24 bases in the middle. CDR3 amino acids: CSGDRDGPLRDGYTF. The CDR3 coding sequence is TGCAGTGGGGACCGGGACGGCCCCCTTAGAGATGGCTACACCTTC.

This clonotype was seen at least ten times. The gene calls are TRBV4-3 and TRBJ2-1; no definite D call. The CDR3 totals 16 residues. Trimming removed 0 bases from V and 0 bases from J, with 9 bases in between. Germline CDR1 and CDR2: LGHNA and YSLEER. The CDR3 spells CASSQDWPFSYNEQFF. CDR3 nucleotide sequence: TGCGCCAGCAGCCAAGATTGGCCTTTCTCCTACAATGAGCAGTTCTTC.

A word on this clonotype: This could be a read error, since a much larger clone is one nucleotide away. The chain combines TRBV7-2 with TRBJ1-1; D unclear. The CDR3 length is 15 residues. Germline assignment: CDR1 SGHTA and CDR2 FQGNSA. This chain's CDR3 is CASSLFLRTNTEDFF. The CDR3 region has the DNA TGTGCCAGCAGCCTGTTTCTACGGACGAACACTGAAGATTTCTTT.

The chain carries TRBV24-1 and TRBJ2-1; TRBD2 agrees at 9 bases. In germline, CDR1 is KGHDR, CDR2 SFDVKD. The junction had 18 bases not matched to a gene; V was cut back by 5 bases and J by 2 bases. The CDR3 length is 20 residues. The chain's CDR3 is CATSGRQPIDQRGAYNEQFF. The DNA for the CDR3 is TGTGCCACCAGTGGGAGGCAGCCTATAGACCAGCGGGGGGCCTACAATGAGCAGTTCTTC.